This TCR beta chain was recovered during a study of sequential checkpoint blockade in melanoma. Looking at the study overall: Both treatment sequences were followed by maintenance nivolumab.

Treatment here: randomized to nivolumab then ipilimumab (arm A) or the reverse (arm B). Live CD3+CD8+ CD19− CD56− cells were sorted from PBMCs. The CDR3 has 13 amino acids. Trimming removed 1 base at V and 4 bases at J, with 5 bases between. Germline V gene lookup returns CDR1 MNHEY and CDR2 SMNVEV (reference sequence). Assay used: immunoSEQ multiplex PCR; TCRdb lists only in-frame clones, some missing. The sample includes around 20,000 clones, about 81% of them seen just once. The sequence derives from a human donor with melanoma. The V and J genes are TRBV27 and TRBJ1-5; unclear D gene. Specimen: CD8+ T cells sorted from blood (inferred from file names), collected from a patient given nivolumab and ipilimumab in sequence. CDR3 residues: CASSLYENQPQHF. In DNA, the CDR3 is TGTGCCAGCAGTTTATACGAGAATCAGCCCCAGCATTTT.